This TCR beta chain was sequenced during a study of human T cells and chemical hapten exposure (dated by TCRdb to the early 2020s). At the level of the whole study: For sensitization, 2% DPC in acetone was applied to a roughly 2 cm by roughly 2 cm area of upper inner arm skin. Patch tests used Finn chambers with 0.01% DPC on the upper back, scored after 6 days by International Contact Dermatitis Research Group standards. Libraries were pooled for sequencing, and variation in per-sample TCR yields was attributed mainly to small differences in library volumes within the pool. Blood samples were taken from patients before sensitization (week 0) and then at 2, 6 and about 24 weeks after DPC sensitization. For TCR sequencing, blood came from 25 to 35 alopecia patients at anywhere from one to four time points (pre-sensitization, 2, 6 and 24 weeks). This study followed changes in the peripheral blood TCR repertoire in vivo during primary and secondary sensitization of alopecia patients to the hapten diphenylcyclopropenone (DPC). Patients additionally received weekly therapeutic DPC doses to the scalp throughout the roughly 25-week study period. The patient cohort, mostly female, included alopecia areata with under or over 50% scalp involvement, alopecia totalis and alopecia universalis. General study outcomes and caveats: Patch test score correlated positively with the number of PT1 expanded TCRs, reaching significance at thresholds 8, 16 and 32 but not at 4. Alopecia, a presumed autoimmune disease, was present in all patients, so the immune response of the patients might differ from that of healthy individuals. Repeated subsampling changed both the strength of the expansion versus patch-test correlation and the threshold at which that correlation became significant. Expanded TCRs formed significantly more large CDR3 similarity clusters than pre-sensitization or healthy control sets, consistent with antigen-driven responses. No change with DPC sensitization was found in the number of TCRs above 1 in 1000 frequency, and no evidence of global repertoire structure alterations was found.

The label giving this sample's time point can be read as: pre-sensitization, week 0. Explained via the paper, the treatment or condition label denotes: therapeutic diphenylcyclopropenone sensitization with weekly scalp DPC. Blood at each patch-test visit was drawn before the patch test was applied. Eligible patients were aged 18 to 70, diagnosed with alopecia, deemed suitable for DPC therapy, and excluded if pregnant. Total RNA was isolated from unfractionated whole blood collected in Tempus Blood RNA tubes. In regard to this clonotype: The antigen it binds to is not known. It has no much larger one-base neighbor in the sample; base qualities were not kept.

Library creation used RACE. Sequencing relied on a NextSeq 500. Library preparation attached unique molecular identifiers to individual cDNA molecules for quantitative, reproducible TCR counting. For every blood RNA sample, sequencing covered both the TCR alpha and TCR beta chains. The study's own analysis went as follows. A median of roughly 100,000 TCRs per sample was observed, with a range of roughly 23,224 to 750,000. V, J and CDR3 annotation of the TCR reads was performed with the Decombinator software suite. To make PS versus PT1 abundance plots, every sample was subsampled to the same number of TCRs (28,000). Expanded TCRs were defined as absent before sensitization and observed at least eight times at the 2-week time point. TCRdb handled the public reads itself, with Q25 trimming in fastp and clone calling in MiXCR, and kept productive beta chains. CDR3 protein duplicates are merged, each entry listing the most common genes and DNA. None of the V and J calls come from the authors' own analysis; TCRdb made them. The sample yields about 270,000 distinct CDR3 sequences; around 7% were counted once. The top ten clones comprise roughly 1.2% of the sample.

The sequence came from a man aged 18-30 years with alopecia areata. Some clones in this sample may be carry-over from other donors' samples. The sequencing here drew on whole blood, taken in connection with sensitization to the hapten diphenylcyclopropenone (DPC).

The sequenced DNA is TGTGCCAGCAGCTCTAAACCCGGGACGGGATATGAAAAACTGTTTTTT. Its translation is CASSSKPGTGYEKLFF. In this chain, TRBV5-5 is recombined with TRBJ1-4; TRBD1 is a weak D gene call, 5 bases matching. The CDR3, cysteine through phenylalanine, is 16 amino acids long. Only the CDR3 portion is preserved as DNA: 48 bases, with reading frame beginning at the first base. The germline V gene (reference sequence) specifies SGHKS as CDR1 and YYEKEE as CDR2. At the junction V is shortened by 3 bases and J by 6 bases, with 18 bases in between.